What follows is one T cell receptor (beta chain) and its context. The antigen is unknown. These data are taken from a study of T cell responses to AZD1222 COVID-19 vaccine. Sequenced by immunoSEQ multiplex PCR; TCRdb stores in-frame clones only, minus some. This repertoire shows about 83,000 clones, 85% to 90% found once; its top ten account for 4% to 5.5%. Germline lookup yields CDR1 MNHEY and CDR2 SMNVEV (reference sequence). V lost 4 bases to trimming and J lost 2 bases, with 9 bases between them. This CDR3 is 14 amino acids long. The study, taken as a whole, reports: Seropositive at baseline were only a handful of AZD1222 recipients.

Sequences were derived from peripheral blood, sampled on day 0 of MenACWY control vaccination. The sequence came from an adult in good health. The rearrangement uses TRBV27 and TRBJ2-1, with D hard to call. The CDR3 sequence: CASSYSRPYNEQFF. The CDR3 DNA follows: TGTGCCAGCAGTTACTCGCGGCCCTACAATGAGCAGTTCTTC.